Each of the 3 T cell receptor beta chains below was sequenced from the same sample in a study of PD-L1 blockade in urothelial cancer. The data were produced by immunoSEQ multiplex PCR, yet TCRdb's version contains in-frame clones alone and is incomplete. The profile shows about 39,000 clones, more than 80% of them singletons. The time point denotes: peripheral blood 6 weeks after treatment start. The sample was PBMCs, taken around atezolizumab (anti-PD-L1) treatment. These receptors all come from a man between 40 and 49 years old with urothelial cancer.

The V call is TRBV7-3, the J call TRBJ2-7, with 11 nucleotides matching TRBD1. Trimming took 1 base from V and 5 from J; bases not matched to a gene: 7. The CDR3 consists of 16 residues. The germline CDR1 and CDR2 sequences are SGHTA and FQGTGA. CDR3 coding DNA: TGTGCCAGCAGCTTAATGGGGACAGGGGGAAAGGACGAGCAGTACTTC. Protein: CASSLMGTGGKDEQYF. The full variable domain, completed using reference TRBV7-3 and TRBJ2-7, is GAGVSQTPSNKVTEKGKYVELRCDPISGHTALYWYRQSLGQGPEFLIYFQGTGAADDSGLPNDRFFAVRPEGSVSTLKIQRTERGDSAVYLCASSLMGTGGKDEQYFGPGTRLTVT.

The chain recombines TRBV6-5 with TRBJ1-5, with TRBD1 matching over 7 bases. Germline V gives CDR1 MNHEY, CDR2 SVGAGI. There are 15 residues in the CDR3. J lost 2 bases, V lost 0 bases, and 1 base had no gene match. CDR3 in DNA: TGTGCCAGCAGTTACTCGCAGGGGGGCAATCAGCCCCAGCATTTT. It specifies CASSYSQGGNQPQHF.

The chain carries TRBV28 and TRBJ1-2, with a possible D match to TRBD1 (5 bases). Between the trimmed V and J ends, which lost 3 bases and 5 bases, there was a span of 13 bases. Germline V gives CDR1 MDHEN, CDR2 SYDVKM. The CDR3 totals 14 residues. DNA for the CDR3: TGTGCCAGCAGTTTCAAAGGGGTCCCTTATGGCTACACCTTC. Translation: CASSFKGVPYGYTF.